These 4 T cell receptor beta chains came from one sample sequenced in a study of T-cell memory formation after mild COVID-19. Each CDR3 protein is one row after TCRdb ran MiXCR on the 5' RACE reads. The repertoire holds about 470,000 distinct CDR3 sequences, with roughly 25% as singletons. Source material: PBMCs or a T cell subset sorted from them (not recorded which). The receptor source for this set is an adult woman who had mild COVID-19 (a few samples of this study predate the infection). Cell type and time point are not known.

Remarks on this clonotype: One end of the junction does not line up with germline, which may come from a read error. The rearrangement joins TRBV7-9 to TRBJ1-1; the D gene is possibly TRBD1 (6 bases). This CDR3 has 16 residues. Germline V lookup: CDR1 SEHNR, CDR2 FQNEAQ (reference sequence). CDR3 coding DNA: TGTGCCAGCAGCCTAGCGGGAGCGGGGGCGAATACTGAAGCTTTCTTT. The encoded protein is CASSLAGAGANTEAFF.

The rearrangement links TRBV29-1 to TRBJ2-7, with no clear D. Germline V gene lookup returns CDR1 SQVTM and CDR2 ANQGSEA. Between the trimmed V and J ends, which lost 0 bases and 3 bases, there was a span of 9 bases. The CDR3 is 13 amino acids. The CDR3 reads CSVEDRLGYEQYF. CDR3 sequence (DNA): TGCAGCGTTGAAGATAGGCTAGGCTACGAGCAGTACTTC.

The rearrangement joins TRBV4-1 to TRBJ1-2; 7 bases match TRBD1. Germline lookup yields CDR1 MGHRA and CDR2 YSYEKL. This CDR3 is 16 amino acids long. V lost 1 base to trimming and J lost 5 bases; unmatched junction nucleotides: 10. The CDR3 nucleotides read TGCGCCAGCAGCCAAGGTTTGACAGGGTATGAATATGGCTACACCTTC. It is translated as CASSQGLTGYEYGYTF.

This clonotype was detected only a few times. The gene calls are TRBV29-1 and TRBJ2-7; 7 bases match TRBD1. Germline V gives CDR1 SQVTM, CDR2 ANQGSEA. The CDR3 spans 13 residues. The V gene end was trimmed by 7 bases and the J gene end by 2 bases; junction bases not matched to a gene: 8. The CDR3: CSAHSGTAYEQYF. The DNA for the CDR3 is TGCAGCGCCCACTCCGGGACAGCCTACGAGCAGTACTTC.